The sequence of this T cell receptor beta chain was determined in a study of blood T cell repertoires in COVID-19. About the study: Acute and convalescent COVID-19 specimens originated in the United States, Italy and Spain. Sources were T cells, B-cell-depleted T cells, or PBMCs; the material itself was cDNA or gDNA.

J was trimmed by 8 bases and V by 0 bases; bases with no gene match: 3. This CDR3 region has 14 residues. Germline V gene data show CDR1 as SGHRS and CDR2 as YFSETQ. The protocol was immunoSEQ multiplex PCR, while the TCRdb copy is restricted to in-frame clones and leaves out a portion. The table lists some 200,000 clones, approximately 85% of them singletons. Material: peripheral blood. The chain joins TRBV5-1 to TRBJ1-4, with 8 bases lining up with TRBD1. This sequence originates from a man aged 50 to 59 who had recovered from COVID-19. CDR3 DNA: TGCGCCAGCAGCTTGGGACAGGGGCCCGAAAAACTGTTTTTT. It translates to CASSLGQGPEKLFF. Filled out from reference TRBV5-1 and TRBJ1-4, the complete variable domain reads KAGVTQTPRYLIKTRGQQVTLSCSPISGHRSVSWYQQTPGQGLQFLFEYFSETQRNKGNFPGRFSGRQFSNSRSEMNVSTLELGDSALYLCASSLGQGPEKLFFGSGTQLSVL.